The clone carrying this T cell receptor (beta chain) was detected ten times or more. Its target is not known. The sample originates from a study of breast tumors, draining lymph nodes, adjacent tissues. General study findings and limits: Tumor T cell lymph node origin was a supported hypothesis, not proven.

Using its own MiXCR run on the multiplex PCR reads, TCRdb lists one record per CDR3 protein. The table lists roughly 260,000 distinct CDR3 sequences, about 30% of them singletons. The junction had 12 bases not matched to a gene; V was cut back by 4 bases and J by 4 bases. CDR1 and CDR2 (germline): SGHRS, YFSETQ. This CDR3 contains 16 residues. Breast cancer patients provided tissue from their axillary draining lymph nodes. The sequenced material came from axillary lymph node tissue. This sequence was found in a female donor with breast cancer. Some clones in this sample may be carry-over from other donors' samples. The V gene is TRBV5-1, the J gene TRBJ2-7; 9 positions agree with TRBD2. CDR3 residues: CASSQRDLAGLYEQYF. The DNA for the CDR3 is TGCGCCAGCAGCCAAAGGGATCTAGCGGGACTGTACGAGCAGTACTTC. Using reference TRBV5-1 and TRBJ2-7 for the parts outside the CDR3, the full variable domain is KAGVTQTPRYLIKTRGQQVTLSCSPISGHRSVSWYQQTPGQGLQFLFEYFSETQRNKGNFPGRFSGRQFSNSRSEMNVSTLELGDSALYLCASSQRDLAGLYEQYFGPGTRLTVT.